What follows are 18 T cell receptor beta chains derived from one specimen sequenced in a study of cytomegalovirus exposure and HLA in healthy donors (TCRdb year 2017). The library was produced with the immunoSEQ multiplex PCR assay. The multiplex PCR relied on a mix of 60 forward primers for TCR Vbeta segments and 13 reverse primers for TCR Jbeta segments. TCRdb stores this immuneACCESS table with in-frame sequences only. Part of the clones is absent; in the studies checked, under half of the shortfall reflects unresolved V genes, and no reason is known for the rest. This sample comprises fewer than 250,000 clones, 75% to 85% of them detected only once. The top ten clonotypes cover roughly 1.5% of the sample. The specimen sequenced was PBMCs. Receptor source: a woman between 45 and 65 years old in good health and CMV-seronegative.

V gene TRBV28 combines with J gene TRBJ1-1; no clear D gene. V lost 2 bases, J lost 1 base, and 8 bases lay in between. There are 14 residues in the CDR3. Germline CDR1 and CDR2: MDHEN and SYDVKM. CDR3 DNA: TGTGCCAGCAGTTTAAACACCCGGAACACTGAAGCTTTCTTT. Its translation is CASSLNTRNTEAFF.

This clone was seen only once. This chain connects TRBV7-2 to TRBJ1-5; 7 bases fit TRBD1. The CDR3 runs to 17 residues. V lost 1 base and J lost 3; bases outside the gene matches: 9. In germline, CDR1 is SGHTA, CDR2 FQGNSA. Here the CDR3 reads CASSLEGTAAYNQPQHF. For the CDR3, the DNA is TGTGCCAGCAGCTTAGAGGGGACAGCGGCATACAATCAGCCCCAGCATTTT. Based on the CDR3 plus reference TRBV7-2 and TRBJ1-5, the full variable domain is GAGVSQSPSNKVTEKGKDVELRCDPISGHTALYWYRQSLGQGLEFLIYFQGNSAPDKSGLPSDRFSAERTGGSVSTLTIQRTQQEDSAVYLCASSLEGTAAYNQPQHFGDGTRLSIL.

This clone was detected only a few times. The chain links TRBV12-1 to TRBJ1-2; the table assigns TRBD1, which was not confirmed against the DNA. TRBV12-1 is a documented pseudogene. The CDR3 contains 16 residues. The CDR3 loop is CASSFLQGSANYGYTF. DNA for the CDR3: TGTGCCAGCAGCTTTTTACAGGGGTCCGCTAACTATGGCTACACCTTC.

J is TRBJ1-3 and V is TRBV6-5; the D gene is possibly TRBD1 (6 bases). Trimming stripped 8 bases from V and 0 bases from J, with 14 bases between. CDR3 length: 15 residues. From germline, CDR1 is MNHEY and CDR2 SVGAGI. The DNA of the CDR3 is TGTGCCAGCGGCGGGGGGCTAGCCTCTGGAAACACCATATATTTT. Translation: CASGGGLASGNTIYF.

Comment on this clone: Sequence at one end of the junction differs from germline and may be a read error. J is TRBJ1-4 and V is TRBV7-7; perhaps TRBD1 as D (5 bases). The CDR3 runs to 14 residues. The germline gives CDR1 SSHAT, CDR2 FNYEAQ (reference sequence). CDR3 loop: CASSLGGTNEKLFF. CDR3 sequence (DNA): TGTGCTAGCAGCCTCGGGGGAACTAATGAAAAACTGTTTTTT.

As DNA, the CDR3 is TGTGCCAGCAGCTTAGACATAGCGGGGACCCAAGAGACCCAGTACTTC. This codes for CASSLDIAGTQETQYF. V is TRBV7-8 and J is TRBJ2-5; 8 nucleotides line up with TRBD2. V was clipped by 1 base and J by 1 base; unmatched bases: 5. CDR3 length equals 16 residues. Germline lookup yields CDR1 SGHVS and CDR2 FQNEAQ.

This rearrangement joins TRBV19 to TRBJ2-4, with 9 nucleotides matching TRBD1. Germline CDR1 is LNHDA and CDR2 is SQIVND (reference sequence). The V segment lost 5 bases and the J segment 3 bases; nucleotides outside the gene matches: 8. This CDR3 is 16 amino acids long. CDR3 in DNA: TGTGCCAGTAGTCCCAGACAGGGGGGAGTCAAAAACATTCAGTACTTC. This sequence encodes CASSPRQGGVKNIQYF. Full variable domain (rest looked up from reference TRBV19 and TRBJ2-4): DGGITQSPKYLFRKEGQNVTLSCEQNLNHDAMYWYRQDPGQGLRLIYYSQIVNDFQKGDIAEGYSVSREKKESFPLTVTSAQKNPTAFYLCASSPRQGGVKNIQYFGAGTRLSVL.

This chain links TRBV19 with TRBJ1-3; D gene uncertain. V lost 3 bases and J 0 bases, leaving 9 bases between the germline ends. Germline V gene data show CDR1 as LNHDA and CDR2 as SQIVND (reference sequence). The CDR3 is made up of 15 amino acids. CDR3: CASSIGRGSGNTIYF. CDR3 DNA: TGTGCCAGTAGTATCGGTCGGGGCTCTGGAAACACCATATATTTT.

The genes are TRBV19 and TRBJ1-1, with D hard to call. V lost 3 bases, J lost 1 base, and 9 bases lay in between. The CDR3 spans 14 residues. Germline CDR1 is LNHDA and CDR2 is SQIVND (reference sequence). This CDR3 is CASSIEASNTEAFF. The CDR3 nucleotides are TGTGCCAGTAGTATTGAGGCCTCGAACACTGAAGCTTTCTTT. Full variable domain (outside the CDR3, taken from reference TRBV19 and TRBJ1-1): DGGITQSPKYLFRKEGQNVTLSCEQNLNHDAMYWYRQDPGQGLRLIYYSQIVNDFQKGDIAEGYSVSREKKESFPLTVTSAQKNPTAFYLCASSIEASNTEAFFGQGTRLTVV.

The chain employs TRBV7-2 and TRBJ2-7; the match to TRBD2 covers 15 bases. CDR1 SGHTA and CDR2 FQGNSA come from the germline V gene. This CDR3 spans 18 amino acids. V was pared by 3 bases and J by 6 bases, with 12 bases of the junction left unmatched. The chain's CDR3 is CASSFGLAGGPASPEQYF. CDR3 nucleotide sequence: TGTGCCAGCAGCTTTGGACTAGCGGGAGGGCCTGCTAGTCCCGAGCAGTACTTC.

CDR3 loop: CASSPQENYNSPLHF. The CDR3 region has the DNA TGTGCCAGCAGCCCCCAGGAAAACTATAATTCACCCCTCCACTTT. The chain carries TRBV7-6 and TRBJ1-6; D unresolved. CDR3 length: 15 residues. From germline, CDR1 is SGHVS and CDR2 FNYEAQ. Trimming removed 5 bases from V and 3 bases from J, with 11 bases in between.

This chain connects TRBV4-3 to TRBJ2-1, with 7 bases identical to TRBD1. Germline assignment: CDR1 LGHNA and CDR2 YSLEER. V gave up 3 bases and J gave up 5 bases; unmatched junction bases: 4. CDR3 length: 14 amino acids. The CDR3, as DNA: TGCGCCAGCAGCCAGGGGACAGAAAACAATGAGCAGTTCTTC. Amino acid sequence: CASSQGTENNEQFF.

The chain links TRBV29-1 to TRBJ2-2, with 7 bases fitting TRBD1. The junction had 9 bases not matched to a gene; V was cut back by 5 bases and J by 3 bases. Germline loops: CDR1 SQVTM, CDR2 ANQGSEA. The CDR3 spans 15 residues. DNA for the CDR3: TGCAGCGTTCAGACAGGGCCCTGGGACACCGGGGAGCTGTTTTTT. Its protein is CSVQTGPWDTGELFF.

This clone was counted between two and nine times. V gene TRBV6-5 combines with J gene TRBJ1-1, with D tentatively TRBD1 (6 bases). The ends were cut back, 6 bases at V and 6 bases at J, with 17 bases in the middle. Looked up from germline, CDR1 is MNHEY and CDR2 is SVGAGI. This CDR3 spans 14 amino acids. The CDR3 loop is CASRGAGNRAEAFF. The CDR3 DNA reads TGTGCCAGCAGGGGGGCCGGGAATAGGGCTGAAGCTTTCTTT.

This rearrangement joins TRBV6-5 to TRBJ2-1; 10 bases match TRBD2. Per germline, CDR1 MNHEY and CDR2 SVGAGI. Trimming at V came to 6 bases and at J to 7 bases, leaving 6 bases not matched to a gene. This CDR3 is built from 14 residues. The CDR3 coding sequence is TGTGCCAGCAGCTCCAGGACTAGCGGTAATGAGCAGTTCTTC. It translates to CASSSRTSGNEQFF.

This clone was picked up a small number of times. V is TRBV7-9 and J is TRBJ2-7; no firm D call. The germline V and J ends were trimmed by 4 bases and 2 bases, with 15 bases remaining between them. The germline V gene encodes CDR1 SEHNR and CDR2 FQNEAQ (reference sequence). This CDR3 comprises 15 residues. The CDR3 protein is CASSSSLNNPYEQYF. The CDR3, as DNA: TGTGCCAGCAGCTCCTCTCTAAATAATCCCTACGAGCAGTACTTC. Drawing the rest from reference TRBV7-9 and TRBJ2-7, the complete variable domain is DTGVSQNPRHKITKRGQNVTFRCDPISEHNRLYWYRQTLGQGPEFLTYFQNEAQLEKSRLLSDRFSAERPKGSFSTLEIQRTEQGDSAMYLCASSSSLNNPYEQYFGPGTRLTVT.

V gene TRBV5-8 combines with J gene TRBJ2-1; TRBD1 might be the D (5 bases). The CDR3 consists of 16 residues. Trimming took off 4 bases at V and 3 bases at J, with 17 bases between the two ends. Germline-derived CDR1 and CDR2 are SGHTS and YDEGEE. The CDR3 DNA sequence: TGTGCCAGCAGCCGGTCCCTAGGGGTTAACTACAATGAGCAGTTCTTC. Its translation: CASSRSLGVNYNEQFF.

The chain joins TRBV29-1 to TRBJ2-3; a weak D match, TRBD1 (5 bases). Germline V gene sequence: CDR1 SQVTM, CDR2 ANQGSEA. Trimming stripped 5 bases from V and 0 bases from J, with 18 bases between. The CDR3 length is 16 residues. The CDR3 protein is CSVLRRGQGSTDTQYF. The CDR3 DNA sequence: TGCAGCGTTCTAAGAAGGGGCCAGGGAAGCACAGATACGCAGTATTTT.